The rows below give T cell receptor beta chains drawn from one sample of a study of response to subunit inactivated influenza vaccine. MiXCR was run by TCRdb on the RT-PCR reads, yielding one entry per CDR3 protein. The sample lists 600,000 to 850,000 distinct CDR3 sequences, 12% to 15% occurring once. The sample consisted of PBMCs from blood, taken 14 days before vaccination. These receptors originate from a man aged 45-65 years who received an inactivated influenza vaccine. Both conserved end residues are part of each CDR3. The order of the fields is J gene, D gene, V gene, clone size, CDR3 protein, CDR3 DNA. D genes are given only for firm matches. Some rows mark clone size as missing; the rest say once, few, many or name a class of expanded clone.

j_gene: TRBJ2-7; d_gene: NA; v_gene: TRBV12-3/TRBV12-4; abundance: NA; CDR3aa: CASSFSRVTTYEQYF; CDR3nt: TGTGCCAGCAGTTTTTCCAGGGTAACTACCTACGAGCAGTACTTC
j_gene: TRBJ2-2; d_gene: TRBD1; v_gene: TRBV10-2; abundance: few; CDR3aa: CAGKDRGQELFF; CDR3nt: TGCGCCGGGAAGGACAGGGGGCAAGAGCTGTTTTTT
j_gene: TRBJ1-3; d_gene: TRBD1; v_gene: TRBV12-3/TRBV12-4; abundance: few; CDR3aa: CASSRTGDGNTIYF; CDR3nt: TGTGCCAGCAGTCGGACAGGGGATGGAAACACCATATATTTT
j_gene: TRBJ2-1; d_gene: TRBD2; v_gene: TRBV9; abundance: NA; CDR3aa: CASSVGSGRGWDIYNEQFF; CDR3nt: TGTGCCAGCAGCGTAGGTAGCGGGAGAGGTTGGGATATATACAATGAGCAGTTCTTC
j_gene: TRBJ1-2; d_gene: NA; v_gene: TRBV7-9; abundance: many; CDR3aa: CASSLQGGYTF; CDR3nt: TGTGCCAGCAGCTTACAGGGTGGCTACACCTTC
j_gene: TRBJ2-7; d_gene: TRBD2; v_gene: TRBV20-1; abundance: few; CDR3aa: CSAPREGVSYEQYF; CDR3nt: TGCAGTGCTCCGCGGGAGGGGGTTTCCTACGAGCAGTACTTC
j_gene: TRBJ1-1; d_gene: NA; v_gene: TRBV6-5; abundance: many; CDR3aa: CASSYRAVKIWDTEAFF; CDR3nt: TGTGCCAGCAGTTACCGGGCTGTGAAAATTTGGGACACTGAAGCTTTCTTT
j_gene: TRBJ2-1; d_gene: TRBD2; v_gene: TRBV20-1; abundance: few; CDR3aa: CSADSGRAREQFF; CDR3nt: TGCAGTGCTGATAGCGGGAGGGCCCGGGAGCAGTTCTTC
j_gene: TRBJ2-7; d_gene: NA; v_gene: TRBV11-1; abundance: NA; CDR3aa: CASTSGALQRSAGSYEQYF; CDR3nt: TGTGCCAGCACCTCAGGGGCACTTCAACGCTCCGCCGGGAGTTACGAGCAGTACTTC
j_gene: TRBJ2-5; d_gene: NA; v_gene: TRBV28; abundance: few; CDR3aa: CASSMGVRETQYF; CDR3nt: TGTGCCAGCAGTATGGGGGTGAGAGAGACCCAGTACTTC
j_gene: TRBJ1-1; d_gene: NA; v_gene: TRBV6-5; abundance: NA; CDR3aa: CASSYSQGLTEAFF; CDR3nt: TGTGCCAGCAGTTACTCACAGGGTTTAACTGAAGCTTTCTTT
j_gene: TRBJ2-1; d_gene: TRBD2; v_gene: TRBV6-4; abundance: few; CDR3aa: CASSQLAGGVDEQFF; CDR3nt: TGTGCCAGCAGTCAGCTGGCGGGGGGTGTCGATGAGCAGTTCTTC
j_gene: TRBJ2-7; d_gene: TRBD1; v_gene: TRBV5-6; abundance: NA; CDR3aa: CASRRRTGFSYEQYF; CDR3nt: TGTGCCAGCAGGAGAAGGACAGGATTCTCCTACGAGCAGTACTTC
j_gene: TRBJ2-1; d_gene: TRBD2; v_gene: TRBV6-1; abundance: few; CDR3aa: CASSERGSSYNEQFF; CDR3nt: TGTGCCAGCAGTGAGCGGGGGAGCTCCTACAATGAGCAGTTCTTC
j_gene: TRBJ2-2; d_gene: TRBD2; v_gene: TRBV6-1; abundance: many; CDR3aa: CASRLAGGPVNTGELFF; CDR3nt: TGTGCCAGCAGGCTAGCGGGAGGGCCCGTGAACACCGGGGAGCTGTTTTTT
j_gene: TRBJ2-3; d_gene: NA; v_gene: TRBV5-1; abundance: NA; CDR3aa: CASSLIAHVTDTQYF; CDR3nt: TGCGCCAGCAGCCTGATCGCCCACGTCACAGATACGCAGTATTTT
j_gene: TRBJ1-1; d_gene: NA; v_gene: TRBV5-1; abundance: NA; CDR3aa: CASESGTNTEAFF; CDR3nt: TGCGCCAGCGAATCGGGGACGAACACTGAAGCTTTCTTT
j_gene: TRBJ1-5; d_gene: NA; v_gene: TRBV4-3; abundance: NA; CDR3aa: CASSLGRADGNQPQHF; CDR3nt: TGCGCCAGCAGCCTTGGCAGGGCGGACGGCAATCAGCCCCAGCATTTT
j_gene: TRBJ2-7; d_gene: NA; v_gene: TRBV6-1; abundance: few; CDR3aa: CASSEIEGPNEQYF; CDR3nt: TGTGCCAGCAGTGAAATTGAGGGTCCTAACGAGCAGTACTTC
j_gene: TRBJ2-7; d_gene: NA; v_gene: TRBV10-3; abundance: few; CDR3aa: CATRGGSSYEQYF; CDR3nt: TGTGCCACCCGTGGGGGTAGCTCCTACGAGCAGTACTTC
j_gene: TRBJ1-6; d_gene: NA; v_gene: TRBV12-3/TRBV12-4; abundance: NA; CDR3aa: CASSRPNSPLHF; CDR3nt: TGTGCCAGCAGCAGACCGAATTCACCCCTCCACTTT
j_gene: TRBJ2-3; d_gene: NA; v_gene: TRBV11-1; abundance: few; CDR3aa: CASSLAGSWDFYTDTQYF; CDR3nt: TGTGCCAGCAGCTTAGCTGGTTCCTGGGACTTTTACACAGATACGCAGTATTTT
j_gene: TRBJ2-7; d_gene: TRBD1; v_gene: TRBV19; abundance: NA; CDR3aa: CASSPGRDRGLYEQYF; CDR3nt: TGTGCCAGTAGCCCCGGGCGGGACAGGGGGCTCTACGAGCAGTACTTC
j_gene: TRBJ1-1; d_gene: TRBD1; v_gene: TRBV7-9; abundance: few; CDR3aa: CASSSGGPGQGVEAFF; CDR3nt: TGTGCCAGCAGCTCCGGGGGTCCCGGACAGGGCGTTGAAGCTTTCTTT
j_gene: TRBJ2-1; d_gene: NA; v_gene: TRBV5-1; abundance: many; CDR3aa: CASSEDLGYNEQFF; CDR3nt: TGCGCCAGCAGCGAGGACTTGGGGTACAATGAGCAGTTCTTC
j_gene: TRBJ2-2; d_gene: TRBD1; v_gene: TRBV15; abundance: few; CDR3aa: CATLGDRRDNTGELFF; CDR3nt: TGTGCCACGTTGGGGGACAGGAGGGATAACACCGGGGAGCTGTTTTTT
j_gene: TRBJ2-1; d_gene: NA; v_gene: TRBV20-1; abundance: few; CDR3aa: CSASVSGTRGDEQFF; CDR3nt: TGCAGTGCTAGTGTTTCCGGGACTCGGGGCGATGAGCAGTTCTTC
j_gene: TRBJ2-5; d_gene: TRBD2; v_gene: TRBV7-2; abundance: NA; CDR3aa: CASSLTSGRRQETQYF; CDR3nt: TGTGCCAGCAGCTTGACTAGCGGGAGGAGGCAAGAGACCCAGTACTTC
j_gene: TRBJ2-2; d_gene: NA; v_gene: TRBV28; abundance: few; CDR3aa: CASSLGDASNTGELFF; CDR3nt: TGTGCCAGCAGCTTGGGGGATGCTTCGAACACCGGGGAGCTGTTTTTT
j_gene: TRBJ1-2; d_gene: TRBD1; v_gene: TRBV29-1; abundance: many; CDR3aa: CSARTGINYGYTF; CDR3nt: TGCAGCGCCCGGACAGGGATTAACTATGGCTACACCTTC
j_gene: TRBJ2-1; d_gene: NA; v_gene: TRBV12-3/TRBV12-4; abundance: NA; CDR3aa: CASRNGGYEQFF; CDR3nt: TGTGCCAGCAGAAATGGGGGATATGAGCAGTTCTTC
j_gene: TRBJ2-5; d_gene: NA; v_gene: TRBV12-2; abundance: NA; CDR3aa: CASRPNLLETQYF; CDR3nt: TGTGCAAGTCGCCCAAATCTTCTAGAGACCCAGTACTTC
j_gene: TRBJ2-3; d_gene: NA; v_gene: TRBV4-1; abundance: NA; CDR3aa: CASSQMAGGVSDTQYF; CDR3nt: TGCGCCAGCAGCCAGATGGCAGGGGGGGTATCAGATACGCAGTATTTT
j_gene: TRBJ2-3; d_gene: NA; v_gene: TRBV12-3/TRBV12-4; abundance: many; CDR3aa: CASSLGRGSGTDTQYF; CDR3nt: TGTGCCAGCAGTTTAGGCCGGGGTTCGGGCACAGATACGCAGTATTTT
j_gene: TRBJ2-1; d_gene: TRBD1; v_gene: TRBV28; abundance: NA; CDR3aa: CASSLQGANYNEQFF; CDR3nt: TGTGCCAGCAGTCTACAGGGGGCTAACTACAATGAGCAGTTCTTC
j_gene: TRBJ2-2; d_gene: TRBD1; v_gene: TRBV10-3; abundance: few; CDR3aa: CAVTGAPNTGELFF; CDR3nt: TGTGCCGTCACAGGGGCCCCGAACACCGGGGAGCTGTTTTTT
j_gene: TRBJ2-7; d_gene: TRBD1; v_gene: TRBV6-1; abundance: NA; CDR3aa: CASSVRGQGIFSYEKYF; CDR3nt: TGTGCCAGCAGTGTGCGTGGACAGGGGATTTTCTCCTACGAGAAGTACTTC
j_gene: TRBJ2-7; d_gene: NA; v_gene: TRBV3-1; abundance: NA; CDR3aa: CASSPGDIYEQYF; CDR3nt: TGTGCCAGCAGCCCCGGGGACATCTACGAGCAGTACTTC
j_gene: TRBJ2-2; d_gene: NA; v_gene: TRBV19; abundance: many; CDR3aa: CASSMDYLLNTGELFF; CDR3nt: TGTGCCAGTAGTATGGACTACCTATTGAACACCGGGGAGCTGTTTTTT
j_gene: TRBJ1-3; d_gene: NA; v_gene: TRBV3-1; abundance: many; CDR3aa: CASSLRGTDAGNTIYF; CDR3nt: TGTGCCAGCAGCCTTCGGGGCACGGATGCTGGAAACACCATATATTTT
j_gene: TRBJ2-3; d_gene: NA; v_gene: TRBV20-1; abundance: once; CDR3aa: CSGSDSPSTDTQYF; CDR3nt: TGCAGTGGGTCGGACAGCCCTAGCACAGATACGCAGTATTTT
j_gene: TRBJ2-5; d_gene: NA; v_gene: TRBV12-3/TRBV12-4; abundance: NA; CDR3aa: CASSLSGVSQYF; CDR3nt: TGTGCCAGCAGCCTTAGTGGGGTGTCCCAGTACTTC
j_gene: TRBJ1-1; d_gene: NA; v_gene: TRBV10-3; abundance: NA; CDR3aa: CAISEGDTEAFF; CDR3nt: TGTGCCATCAGTGAGGGGGACACTGAAGCTTTCTTT
j_gene: TRBJ1-1; d_gene: NA; v_gene: TRBV2; abundance: NA; CDR3aa: CASSEAGTADTEAFF; CDR3nt: TGTGCCAGCAGTGAAGCTGGTACGGCGGACACTGAAGCTTTCTTT
j_gene: TRBJ2-7; d_gene: TRBD1; v_gene: TRBV7-2; abundance: few; CDR3aa: CASSLRQGSEQYF; CDR3nt: TGTGCCAGCAGCTTAAGACAGGGGTCCGAGCAGTACTTC
j_gene: TRBJ2-1; d_gene: NA; v_gene: TRBV5-1; abundance: NA; CDR3aa: CASSADYYNEQFF; CDR3nt: TGCGCCAGCAGCGCAGACTACTACAATGAGCAGTTCTTC
j_gene: TRBJ2-7; d_gene: TRBD1; v_gene: TRBV7-2; abundance: few; CDR3aa: CASSVQGAARYEQYF; CDR3nt: TGTGCCAGCAGCGTACAGGGGGCAGCGAGGTACGAGCAGTACTTC
j_gene: TRBJ2-7; d_gene: NA; v_gene: TRBV20-1; abundance: NA; CDR3aa: CSARVSATYEQYF; CDR3nt: TGCAGTGCTAGGGTCTCGGCGACCTACGAGCAGTACTTC
j_gene: TRBJ2-7; d_gene: TRBD1; v_gene: TRBV10-3; abundance: NA; CDR3aa: CANSRDRVVEQYF; CDR3nt: TGTGCCAACAGTCGGGACAGGGTAGTCGAGCAGTACTTC
j_gene: TRBJ1-2; d_gene: NA; v_gene: TRBV11-2; abundance: few; CDR3aa: CASSLIQGLYGYTF; CDR3nt: TGTGCCAGCAGCTTAATCCAGGGCTTGTATGGCTACACCTTC
j_gene: TRBJ1-1; d_gene: TRBD1; v_gene: TRBV6-2/TRBV6-3; abundance: many; CDR3aa: CASSSPPLGTGEEWNTEAFF; CDR3nt: TGTGCCAGCAGTTCTCCACCCCTCGGGACAGGGGAGGAGTGGAACACTGAAGCTTTCTTT
j_gene: TRBJ2-2; d_gene: NA; v_gene: TRBV29-1; abundance: NA; CDR3aa: CSVEDPGLTGGELFF; CDR3nt: TGCAGCGTTGAAGACCCTGGGCTGACGGGCGGGGAGCTGTTTTTT
j_gene: TRBJ1-5; d_gene: NA; v_gene: TRBV6-2/TRBV6-3; abundance: few; CDR3aa: CASRTSGGDQPQHF; CDR3nt: TGTGCCAGCAGGACGTCGGGGGGCGATCAGCCCCAGCATTTT
j_gene: TRBJ2-2; d_gene: NA; v_gene: TRBV5-1; abundance: few; CDR3aa: CASSFEVVAGELFF; CDR3nt: TGCGCCAGCAGCTTTGAGGTAGTGGCCGGGGAGCTGTTTTTT
j_gene: TRBJ2-1; d_gene: TRBD1; v_gene: TRBV3-1; abundance: few; CDR3aa: CASSLGQGLVEQFF; CDR3nt: TGTGCCAGCAGCCTCGGACAGGGCTTAGTTGAGCAGTTCTTC